These T cell receptor beta chains were read from a single sample in a study of cytomegalovirus exposure and HLA in healthy donors. Libraries were prepared by immunoSEQ multiplex PCR; TCRdb keeps only in-frame clonotypes and omits some of them. The data hold approximately 200,000 clones, with approximately 85% observed a single time. Source material: PBMCs. The origin of the receptors is a girl under 18 in good health and CMV-seropositive. The CDR3 runs from the conserved cysteine through the conserved F or W. The order of the fields is J gene, V gene, D gene, CDR3 protein. The D gene is left open where the match is weak.

>TRBJ1-2|TRBV29-1|TRBD1
CSAVTGVDYGYTF
>TRBJ2-3|TRBV4-2|TRBD2
CASSQDGGAADTQYF
>TRBJ2-4|TRBV13|.
CASSLGRREAGAAKNIQYF
>TRBJ2-3|TRBV6-6|.
CASSYPLGSGTDTQYF
>TRBJ2-7|TRBV7-2|TRBD2
CASSPTGGNSYEQYF
>TRBJ1-2|TRBV5-4|.
CASSRGGTNPINYGYTF
>TRBJ2-3|TRBV7-9|TRBD2
CASSPRGPSGLPDTQYF
>TRBJ2-1|TRBV25-1|TRBD1
CASSGLTGGAYNEQFF
>TRBJ2-7|TRBV6-6|TRBD1
CASSGQGKYEQYF
>TRBJ1-2|TRBV18|.
CASSPGGHRVDYGYTF
>TRBJ1-5|TRBV2|.
CASAGMGGALIQPQHF
>TRBJ2-1|TRBV5-4|.
CASQASYNEQFF
>TRBJ2-7|TRBV10-2|TRBD2
CASTTGLASPIYEQYF
>TRBJ2-1|TRBV7-8|.
CASSLDGGVSYNEQFF
>TRBJ2-3|TRBV11-2|TRBD2
CASSLGLGQLAGVDTQYF
>TRBJ2-7|TRBV4-3|TRBD1
CASSQGQGMVVEQYF
>TRBJ2-5|TRBV5-1|.
CASSKGTQQETQYF
>TRBJ1-2|TRBV7-9|.
CASSLDQGFGYTF
>TRBJ1-2|TRBV30|.
CAWSVTVVQNGYTF
>TRBJ2-3|TRBV7-9|TRBD1
CASSLQGQGSDTQYF
>TRBJ2-1|TRBV12-5|TRBD2
CASGRVEGTRAEQFF
>TRBJ1-1|TRBV7-9|TRBD1
CASSLAGTGWTEAFF
>TRBJ2-2|TRBV4-3|.
CASSQGVLTGELFF
>TRBJ2-7|TRBV5-1|TRBD1
CASSTGQFFEQYF
>TRBJ2-1|TRBV4-1|TRBD2
CASSQDYGGAYNEQFF
>TRBJ1-1|TRBV11-2|.
CASSTGQNTEAFF
>TRBJ1-1|TRBV4-3|.
CASSQDIGRDRTEAFF
>TRBJ2-2|TRBV4-2|TRBD2
CASSKSGGANTGELFF
>TRBJ2-1|TRBV7-9|.
CASSPVSSYNEQFF
>TRBJ1-2|TRBV7-9|TRBD1
CASSLSGQGAVGYTF
>TRBJ2-1|TRBV5-6|.
CASSLTTGVQFF
>TRBJ2-7|TRBV19|.
CASSPGRGSFRYEQYF
>TRBJ2-2|TRBV5-1|.
CASSFSTNTGELFF
>TRBJ2-5|TRBV7-2|.
CASSLALDLPQYF
>TRBJ2-6|TRBV7-8|.
CASSPDYSGANVLTF
>TRBJ2-2|TRBV7-6|.
CASSPPGPRGTGELFF
>TRBJ2-7|TRBV6-5|TRBD1
CASSWDSSYEQYF
>TRBJ2-1|TRBV9|TRBD2
CASSTGLAGGHNEQFF
>TRBJ2-1|TRBV4-2|TRBD2
CASSQEPGGPYNEQFF
>TRBJ1-2|TRBV2|.
CASRRDNYGYTF
>TRBJ1-2|TRBV4-1|TRBD1
CASSQPGQGEYGYTF
>TRBJ1-3|TRBV5-4|.
CASSLRGAGNTIYF
>TRBJ2-1|TRBV7-2|.
CASSTRQAPYNEQFF
>TRBJ1-1|TRBV5-1|TRBD1
CASATDREYAEAFF
>TRBJ2-7|TRBV22-1|.
CPGSAGQGSPVYEQYF
>TRBJ2-3|TRBV7-2|.
CASSLRLSIADTQYF
>TRBJ1-6|TRBV5-1|.
CASSSGGEYSPLHF
>TRBJ2-2|TRBV9|TRBD2
CASSGLAGGLTGELFF
>TRBJ2-1|TRBV13|.
CASSLGLGGGLGNEQFF
>TRBJ1-1|TRBV6-1|TRBD1
CAGSSGQGWTEAFF